Listed below are T cell receptor beta chains from one sample, sequenced in a study of vaccination and CD4 T cells after COVID-19. MiXCR, run by TCRdb on the PCR reads, gives a single entry per CDR3 protein. The sample lists about 6,800 distinct CDR3 sequences; 35% were seen once. No antigen has been assigned to these receptors. The sample consisted of CD4+ T cells from blood, cultured in vitro. Source of these receptors: a human donor in good health. The CDR3 runs from the conserved cysteine through the conserved F or W. A D gene is named only where the DNA matches it firmly. Some rows have no size entry. The others give once, few or many, or a class for an expanded clone.

d_call j_call v_call clone_size cdr3_aa cdr3_nt
TRBD1 TRBJ1-2 TRBV29-1 few CSVGGQAGYTF TGCAGCGTTGGAGGACAGGCGGGCTACACCTTC
NA TRBJ2-7 TRBV7-9 NA CASSLGGSEQYF TGTGCCAGCAGCTTAGGAGGCAGCGAGCAGTACTTC
NA TRBJ1-1 TRBV19 NA CASNREGDTEAFF TGTGCCAGTAACAGGGAGGGGGACACTGAAGCTTTCTTT
NA TRBJ1-3 TRBV7-9 few CASSSQVSGNTIYF TGTGCCAGCAGCTCGCAGGTCTCTGGAAACACCATATATTTT
NA TRBJ2-7 TRBV20-1 NA CSGRGSSYEQYF TGCAGTGGGAGGGGGAGCTCCTACGAGCAGTACTTC
TRBD1 TRBJ2-3 TRBV2 few CASKRDRGSDTQYF TGTGCCAGCAAGAGGGACAGGGGATCAGATACGCAGTATTTT
NA TRBJ2-7 TRBV30 NA CAWSVRPSEGTYEQYF TGTGCCTGGAGTGTACGGCCCTCCGAGGGCACCTACGAGCAGTACTTC
NA TRBJ2-5 TRBV20-1 NA CSARNARGRETQYF TGCAGTGCCCGCAACGCTAGAGGACGGGAGACCCAGTACTTC
NA TRBJ1-1 TRBV15 few CATSRESPGLNTEAFF TGTGCCACCAGCAGAGAATCCCCCGGATTGAACACTGAAGCTTTCTTT
TRBD1 TRBJ1-5 TRBV7-6 few CASSSDRAPGQPQHF TGTGCCAGCAGCTCGGACAGGGCTCCCGGGCAGCCCCAGCATTTT
NA TRBJ2-3 TRBV6-2/TRBV6-3 NA CASSYIAGPRGDTQYF TGTGCCAGCAGTTATATTGCGGGACCCCGAGGGGATACGCAGTATTTT
NA TRBJ1-5 TRBV14 NA CASSQGVGQPQHF TGTGCCAGCAGCCAAGGGGTGGGTCAGCCCCAGCATTTT
NA TRBJ1-1 TRBV21-1 NA CASSKEKDTEAFF TGTGCCAGCAGCAAAGAGAAGGACACTGAAGCTTTCTTT
NA TRBJ2-6 TRBV27 NA CASSTSGANVLTF TGTGCCAGCAGTACTTCTGGGGCCAACGTCCTGACTTTC
NA TRBJ2-4 TRBV15 NA CATSSPATLIQYF TGTGCCACCAGCAGCCCTGCAACCCTTATTCAGTACTTC
NA TRBJ1-5 TRBV30 few CAWSGDSNQPQHF TGTGCCTGGAGTGGGGATAGCAATCAGCCCCAGCATTTT
NA TRBJ2-1 TRBV2 few CASRDPGSYNEQFF TGTGCCAGCAGGGATCCGGGATCTTACAATGAGCAGTTCTTC
NA TRBJ1-5 TRBV12-3/TRBV12-4 few CASSLRGMPQHF TGTGCCAGCAGTTTAAGAGGGATGCCCCAGCATTTT
NA TRBJ1-2 TRBV6-2/TRBV6-3 NA CASSTRGGVDYGYTF TGTGCCAGCAGTACCCGGGGAGGGGTCGACTATGGCTACACCTTC
TRBD1 TRBJ2-7 TRBV6-1 few CASSERGQSYEQYF TGTGCCAGCAGTGAAAGGGGACAGAGCTACGAGCAGTACTTC
TRBD1 TRBJ1-5 TRBV20-1 few CSAKGGIDQPQHF TGCAGTGCGAAAGGGGGCATTGATCAGCCCCAGCATTTT
TRBD2 TRBJ2-7 TRBV6-2/TRBV6-3 few CASRTSGREQQYF TGTGCCAGCCGGACTAGCGGGAGAGAGCAGCAGTACTTC
TRBD1 TRBJ1-1 TRBV7-3 NA CASSSDRMNTEAFF TGTGCCAGCAGCTCGGACAGGATGAACACTGAAGCTTTCTTT
NA TRBJ2-5 TRBV20-1 NA CSAQRSRGNAKETQYF TGCAGTGCCCAGAGGTCCCGGGGGAACGCCAAAGAGACCCAGTACTTC
NA TRBJ2-7 TRBV29-1 few CSAVNHEGSYEQYF TGCAGCGCTGTCAACCACGAGGGTTCCTACGAGCAGTACTTC
TRBD2 TRBJ2-1 TRBV2 NA CASRGLAAYNEQFF TGTGCCAGCAGGGGACTAGCGGCTTACAATGAGCAGTTCTTC
TRBD2 TRBJ2-1 TRBV20-1 NA CSARGPIRTSGDNEQFF TGCAGTGCCCGTGGCCCGATCAGGACTAGCGGAGACAATGAGCAGTTCTTC
TRBD2 TRBJ2-1 TRBV27 few CATAAGRVDEQFF TGTGCCACCGCGGCCGGGAGGGTGGATGAGCAGTTCTTC
TRBD1 TRBJ1-2 TRBV7-2 NA CASSRTGDPQNYGYTF TGTGCCAGCAGCAGAACAGGGGACCCCCAGAACTATGGCTACACCTTC
TRBD1 TRBJ1-1 TRBV11-2 NA CASSPRTGGVSTEAFF TGTGCCAGCAGCCCCAGGACAGGGGGGGTCAGCACTGAAGCTTTCTTT
TRBD1 TRBJ1-2 TRBV28 few CASRPQGESGGYTF TGTGCCAGCAGGCCTCAGGGGGAATCCGGTGGCTACACCTTC
TRBD1 TRBJ2-2 TRBV6-5 few CASSYESGGGGNTGELFF TGTGCCAGCAGTTACGAATCAGGGGGCGGTGGGAACACCGGGGAGCTGTTTTTT
NA TRBJ2-3 TRBV27 NA CASSLSDTRTDTQYF TGTGCCAGCAGTTTGTCGGACACACGCACAGATACGCAGTATTTT
NA TRBJ1-5 TRBV23-1 NA CASSHTRRVDQPRHF TGCGCCAGCAGTCACACCCGCAGGGTAGACCAGCCCCGGCATTTT
TRBD1 TRBJ2-1 TRBV10-3 few CAISGRQGFNEQFF TGTGCCATCAGTGGGCGACAGGGGTTCAATGAGCAGTTCTTC
NA TRBJ2-5 TRBV20-1 NA CGGCGRGPKTAQYF TGCGGGGGCTGTGGGAGGGGGCCTAAGACGGCCCAGTACTTC
NA TRBJ1-2 TRBV7-6 NA CASSLRGQMGYTF TGTGCCAGCAGCTTACGGGGGCAAATGGGCTACACCTTC
NA TRBJ2-7 TRBV19 NA CASSIRSSYEQCF TGTGCCAGTAGTATCCGCAGCTCCTACGAGCAGTGCTTC
NA TRBJ2-3 TRBV7-2 NA CASSSGTDTQYF TGTGCCAGCAGCTCGGGTACAGATACGCAGTATTTT
NA TRBJ1-5 TRBV30 NA CAWSVSDQPQHF TGTGCCTGGAGTGTTAGCGATCAGCCCCAGCATTTT